The T cell receptor beta chain described here comes from a study of vaccination and CD4 T cells after COVID-19 (dated by TCRdb to 2022 to 2024). Looking at the study overall: Convalescent patients had a positive SARS-CoV-2 result on nasal swab PCR, and of these patients, some 10 had mild disease and one had severe disease. The cultures were stimulated with overlapping spike peptide pools from SARS-CoV-2 and from the common cold coronaviruses HCoV-NL63, HCoV-OC43 and HCoV-229E. Two doses of either the Pfizer-BioNTech BNT162b2 vaccine (n=8) or the Moderna mRNA-1273 vaccine (n=2) were administered to participants. In the convalescent cohort there were six males and four females, among whom were two Hispanic individuals, seven Caucasians, two Asians and one multiracial person. Post-vaccine blood samples were taken a median of approximately 70 days after the second vaccine dose, with a range of about 13 to 241 days. The spike-specific CD4+ TCR repertoire was compared before and after mRNA vaccination in around ten COVID-19 convalescent patients and a handful of infection-naive healthy vaccine recipients. As controls, cultures received a CEFX viral epitope pool (the positive control), an HIV-1 Nef peptide pool (the negative control), or no peptide at all. Post-COVID blood samples from convalescent patients were collected a median of around 100 days after diagnosis, with a range of 35 to 161 days. Results the study describes overall, beyond this receptor: The number of convalescent patients in the study was relatively small, and the study did not examine early timepoints following natural infection. The median count of SARS-CoV-2-reactive clonotypes went up from around 20 after infection to a few dozen after vaccination, although the change was not significant. Of the vaccine-specific clones in convalescent patients, 304 of 307, or nearly all, reacted only to SARS-CoV-2 spike and did not cross-react with common cold coronaviruses. In convalescent patients, a median around 84% of post-vaccine SARS-CoV-2-reactive clones were detected only after vaccination, and vaccine-specific priming was suggested by this finding.

In regard to this clonotype: Its antigen is still unknown. The sample holds no much larger clone one base away, and base qualities are not on file.

The library was prepared using PCR. DNA from cultured CD4+ T cells was subjected to TCR sequencing with the Oncomine TCR Beta short-read assay at the Johns Hopkins FTIC core. The QIAamp micro DNA kit was used to extract genomic DNA from the cultured CD4+ T cells. Oncomine TCR Beta libraries made from cultured CD4+ T cells were pooled using unique dual indexes and sequenced on an Illumina iSeq 100. Turning to the authors' computational methods: Non-productive sequences were removed, and CDR3s not starting with C, not ending with F or W, or shorter than 7 amino acids were discarded. The MANAFEST web application identified antigen-specific clonotypes by comparing peptide-stimulated wells against reference wells and other culture wells. To be called positive, a clone needed an FDR below 0.05, an odds ratio above 5, and a productive frequency above 0.1% in at least two of three replicate wells. Cross-reactive clonotypes were defined as significantly expanded in both SARS-CoV-2 spike wells and at least one common cold coronavirus spike condition. Using R version 3.6.1, CDR3 homology was evaluated through Levenshtein distances (stringdist) along with unrooted phylogenetic trees (ape). TCRdb reprocessing: public reads trimmed at Q25 with fastp, clones called with MiXCR, in-frame beta chains kept. Identical CDR3 proteins give one entry, which carries the most common genes and DNA. None of the V and J calls come from the authors' own analysis; TCRdb made them. The sample table shows approximately 12,000 distinct CDR3 sequences, and 35% to 45% are seen once. The ten most abundant clones make up 23% of the sample.

Sample treatment or condition, as interpreted from the label and publication: roughly ten-day PBMC culture with coronavirus spike peptide pools or control peptides (ViraFEST assay). The study used the ViraFEST assay, which expanded antigen-specific T cells with peptide pools and then identified expanded clonotypes by TCR sequencing. The convalescent patients' positive SARS-CoV-2 PCR tests were from March to December 2020, which was before the Alpha, Beta and Delta variants emerged in the United States. PBMCs were cultured at roughly 2 million per well in IMDM supplemented with approximately 5% human AB serum and around 10 IU/ml IL-2, with approximately 10 ug/ml peptide pools added. Half of the culture medium was replaced with fresh IL-2-containing medium on days 3 and 7. CD4+ T cells were isolated after around 9 days of culture through negative selection using the EasySep CD4+ T cell isolation kit. PBMCs were separated from whole blood using Ficoll-Paque Plus gradient centrifugation and then either used fresh or cryopreserved at -140C. Culture conditions were generally each tested in triplicate wells.

V loses 5 bases of germline sequence and J loses 1 base, and the interval between the two ends is 8 bases. CDR1 and CDR2 (SGHTA, FQGNSA) derive from the germline V gene. There are 13 amino acids in the CDR3, from cysteine to phenylalanine inclusive. Left in the record is the CDR3 DNA by itself, 39 bases read in frame from the first base. The source material was cultured CD4+ T cells from blood. The receptor's source is a human donor with COVID-19. The chain couples TRBV7-2 to TRBJ1-1; no D segment can be confidently identified. The CDR3 corresponds to CASSPYQNTEAFF. In nucleotide form, the sequence is TGTGCCAGCAGCCCCTACCAGAACACTGAAGCTTTCTTT.